The 23 T cell receptor beta chains below come from one sample, sequenced in a study of cytomegalovirus exposure and HLA in healthy donors. Primers for the PCR totalled 60 Vbeta and 13 Jbeta. Profiling relied on immunoSEQ multiplex PCR, and the TCRdb table lists in-frame clones only, not all of them. The table lists about 160,000 clones, approximately 81% of them singletons, with approximately 1.5% in the top ten. The sample comprised PBMCs. These receptor sequences come from a male donor in good health and CMV-seronegative.

The rearrangement joins TRBV4-1 to TRBJ1-6; D is perhaps TRBD1 (5 bases). From germline, CDR1 is MGHRA and CDR2 YSYEKL. The CDR3 is 15 residues long. Trimming removed 5 bases at V and 10 bases at J, with 18 bases between. The chain's CDR3 is CASSDLVDSGSPLHF. DNA of the CDR3: TGCGCCAGCAGCGACCTGGTCGACAGCGGGTCACCCCTCCACTTT.

The rearrangement joins TRBV28 to TRBJ2-7; no firm D call. Germline loops: CDR1 MDHEN, CDR2 SYDVKM. The CDR3 is 10 residues long. V lost 2 bases, J lost 6 bases, and 2 bases lay in between. The DNA of the CDR3 is TGTGCCAGCAGTTTACGCGAGCAGTACTTC. It is translated as CASSLREQYF. Using reference TRBV28 and TRBJ2-7 for the parts outside the CDR3, the full variable domain is DVKVTQSSRYLVKRTGEKVFLECVQDMDHENMFWYRQDPGLGLRLIYFSYDVKMKEKGDIPEGYSVSREKKERFSLILESASTNQTSMYLCASSLREQYFGPGTRLTVT.

This clone was recorded a few times. The chain uses TRBV15 and TRBJ1-3, with TRBD1 identical over 7 bases. J was trimmed by 3 bases and V by 6 bases; bases with no gene match: 5. Germline CDR1 LNHNV, CDR2 YYDKDF (reference sequence). The CDR3 is made up of 14 amino acids. The CDR3 sequence is CATSLRGIGNTIYF. For the CDR3, the DNA is TGTGCCACCAGTCTCAGGGGGATTGGAAACACCATATATTTT.

This clone was seen more than once but under ten times. The V and J genes are TRBV30 and TRBJ2-5; 12 bases map to TRBD2. The CDR3 has 14 amino acids. The V and J ends lost 0 bases and 5 bases, in that order; junction bases with no gene match: 1. The germline CDR1 and CDR2 sequences are GTSNPN and SVGIG (reference sequence). The CDR3 DNA follows: TGTGCCTGGAGTGTACTAGCGGGAGGCGAGACCCAGTACTTC. Protein sequence: CAWSVLAGGETQYF.

The rearrangement links TRBV10-3 to TRBJ1-6; D remains ambiguous. CDR1 is ENHRY, CDR2 SYGVKD, per germline. Trimming pared 4 bases from V and 5 bases from J, leaving 15 bases between. The CDR3 is 16 residues long. The CDR3 here is CAISVSQARDNSPLHF. The CDR3 DNA sequence: TGTGCCATCAGTGTATCCCAGGCAAGAGATAATTCACCCCTCCACTTT.

This rearrangement joins TRBV18 to TRBJ1-5; D is perhaps TRBD1 (5 bases). The V end was cut by 4 bases, the J end by 2 bases, with 6 bases between. The germline CDR1 and CDR2 sequences are KGHSH and LQKENI. The CDR3 consists of 13 residues. The DNA for the CDR3 is TGTGCCAGCTCACAACAGGGCAATCAGCCCCAGCATTTT. Translated: CASSQQGNQPQHF.

V and J are TRBV7-2 and TRBJ2-7; TRBD1 matches at 9 bases. The CDR3 covers 13 residues. The V segment lost 8 bases and the J segment 2 bases; nucleotides outside the gene matches: 4. Germline V lookup: CDR1 SGHTA, CDR2 FQGNSA. CDR3 DNA: TGTGCCAGCGGACAGGGGCCCACCTACGAGCAGTACTTC. Its protein product is CASGQGPTYEQYF.

The chain employs TRBV7-8 and TRBJ1-5; 8 nucleotides agree with TRBD1. The V gene end was trimmed by 3 bases and the J gene end by 4 bases; junction bases not matched to a gene: 11. The CDR3 loop spans 17 amino acids. Germline assignment: CDR1 SGHVS and CDR2 FQNEAQ. The CDR3 DNA follows: TGTGCCAGCAGCTTCAATGCAGCGACAGGGGTGAATCAGCCCCAGCATTTT. It codes for CASSFNAATGVNQPQHF.

This chain joins TRBV6-5 and TRBJ2-2; D possibly corresponds to TRBD1 (6 bases). Trimming took off 5 bases at V and 8 bases at J, with 12 bases between the two ends. Germline V gene lookup returns CDR1 MNHEY and CDR2 SVGAGI. The CDR3 has 13 residues. The DNA for the CDR3 is TGTGCCAGCAGTAATGCAGGGGTTGGGGAGCTGTTTTTT. Its translation: CASSNAGVGELFF.

This clone came up a few times. This sequence joins TRBV5-1 and TRBJ2-1, with TRBD2 as a possible D gene (6 bases). The V end lost 4 bases, the J end lost 4 bases, and 18 bases lay between the germline ends. The CDR3 contains 16 residues. Germline CDR1 and CDR2: SGHRS and YFSETQ. In DNA, the CDR3 is TGCGCCAGCAGCCCGCTCGGGACTGATTCTTACAATGAGCAGTTCTTC. Translated: CASSPLGTDSYNEQFF.

This chain connects TRBV5-6 to TRBJ2-7, with 7 nucleotides matching TRBD1. The CDR3 is made up of 15 amino acids. Germline CDR1 and CDR2: SGHDT and YYEEEE. After removal of 5 bases from V and 7 bases from J, the junction contained 15 bases not matched to a gene. The CDR3 DNA reads as TGTGCCAGCAGTAGTTGGGGGACAGTGAGGCCAGAGCAGTACTTC. It codes for CASSSWGTVRPEQYF.

This clone was counted only a few times. The chain couples TRBV6-5 to TRBJ2-5; perhaps TRBD2 as D (6 bases). The CDR3 is 12 amino acids. V lost 5 bases and J 11 bases, leaving 15 bases between the germline ends. CDR1 is MNHEY, CDR2 SVGAGI, per germline. The CDR3 DNA follows: TGTGCCAGCAGTCCCCTGGGGGGTGAGCAGTACTTC. It yields the protein CASSPLGGEQYF.

The V and J genes are TRBV10-2 and TRBJ1-5, with TRBD1 as a possible D gene (6 bases). V lost 6 bases, J lost 6 bases, and 12 bases lay in between. The CDR3 length is 13 residues. Germline V CDR1 and CDR2: WSHSY, SAAADI. The DNA of the CDR3 is TGCGCCAGCAGGGTACAGACAGGTCAGCCCCAGCATTTT. Its translation is CASRVQTGQPQHF.

This chain connects TRBV6-5 to TRBJ2-1; 7 nucleotides line up with TRBD2. V gave up 4 bases and J gave up 4 bases; unmatched junction bases: 10. Germline assignment: CDR1 MNHEY and CDR2 SVGAGI. There are 16 residues in the CDR3. CDR3 amino acids: CASSWGQRGVYNEQFF. The CDR3 nucleotides read TGTGCCAGCAGTTGGGGCCAGCGGGGAGTTTACAATGAGCAGTTCTTC.

The chain recombines TRBV6-6 with TRBJ1-2, with D possibly TRBD1 on 6 matching bases. CDR1 is MNHNY and CDR2 is SVGAGI in the germline V gene (reference sequence). With 8 bases removed from V and 7 bases from J, the gap between germline ends came to 26 bases. This CDR3 spans 16 amino acids. This chain's CDR3 is CASDAATGQGHGGYTF. DNA for the CDR3: TGTGCCAGCGACGCAGCGACGGGGCAGGGGCATGGTGGCTACACCTTC.

The chain joins TRBV7-8 to TRBJ2-7; 9 bases map to TRBD2. The CDR3 loop spans 15 amino acids. In germline, CDR1 is SGHVS, CDR2 FQNEAQ. Trimming removed 5 bases from V and 9 bases from J; junction bases left unmatched: 14. This CDR3 reads CASSRGGTSTLVQYF. In DNA, the CDR3 is TGTGCCAGCAGCAGAGGGGGGACTAGCACCCTCGTGCAGTACTTC.

This chain links TRBV7-6 with TRBJ2-7; TRBD1 matches at 7 bases. Germline assignment: CDR1 SGHVS and CDR2 FNYEAQ. V dropped 5 bases and J dropped 1; count of bases not matched to a gene: 11. This CDR3 region has 16 residues. The CDR3 DNA sequence: TGTGCCAGCAGCCGCTTCCAAGGGGGCGGGTCCTACGAGCAGTACTTC. This codes for CASSRFQGGGSYEQYF. The variable domain in full, with the rest retrieved from reference TRBV7-6 and TRBJ2-7, is GAGVSQSPRYKVTKRGQDVALRCDPISGHVSLYWYRQALGQGPEFLTYFNYEAQQDKSGLPNDRFSAERPEGSISTLTIQRTEQRDSAMYRCASSRFQGGGSYEQYFGPGTRLTVT.

The V gene is TRBV5-4, the J gene TRBJ1-3, with 9 bases fitting TRBD1. The CDR3 sequence is 16 residues long. V shed 1 base, J shed 0 bases, and the junction held 2 bases outside the gene matches. The germline V gene has CDR1 SGHNT and CDR2 YYREEE (reference sequence). CDR3: CASSLTGGRSGNTIYF. The CDR3 nucleotides read TGTGCCAGCAGCTTGACAGGGGGCCGCTCTGGAAACACCATATATTTT.

This rearrangement joins TRBV6-5 to TRBJ2-5; D is unresolved. Germline lookup yields CDR1 MNHEY and CDR2 SVGAGI. V was clipped by 0 bases and J by 4 bases, with 9 bases between them. The CDR3 runs to 14 residues. DNA for the CDR3: TGTGCCAGCAGTTACTCGGAGTTCGTAGAGACCCAGTACTTC. This codes for CASSYSEFVETQYF.

J is TRBJ2-5 and V is TRBV6-5, with D possibly TRBD1 on 7 matching bases. Germline CDR1 MNHEY, CDR2 SVGAGI. CDR3 length: 16 amino acids. V was trimmed by 0 bases and J by 3 bases, leaving 14 bases between them. The CDR3 region has the DNA TGTGCCAGCAGTTACTCAGTCAGGGGGGAGGAAGAGACCCAGTACTTC. Its protein is CASSYSVRGEEETQYF.

This chain links TRBV18 with TRBJ1-4, with a tentative D call TRBD1 (5 bases). The CDR3 is 15 residues long. Trimming left V 5 bases short and J 0 bases short, with 10 bases between. CDR1 and CDR2 from the germline V gene are KGHSH and LQKENI. The CDR3 coding sequence is TGTGCCAGCTCAGCAGGGATTGCAACTAATGAAAAACTGTTTTTT. It translates to CASSAGIATNEKLFF.

This clone appeared a few times. This chain joins TRBV4-1 and TRBJ1-3; D is unclear. Germline assignment: CDR1 MGHRA and CDR2 YSYEKL. The V and J ends lost 1 base and 4 bases respectively, with 5 bases between them. The CDR3 sequence is 13 residues long. The CDR3 DNA reads as TGCGCCAGCAGCCAAGTCGGGGGAAACACCATATATTTT. Its protein is CASSQVGGNTIYF.

This chain links TRBV4-3 with TRBJ1-4, with D perhaps TRBD1 (6 bases). The CDR3 totals 16 residues. Germline V lookup: CDR1 LGHNA, CDR2 YSLEER. With 4 bases removed from V and 3 bases from J, the gap between germline ends came to 15 bases. This chain's CDR3 is CASSPGQGAANEKLFF. In nucleotides, the CDR3 is TGCGCCAGCAGCCCGGGACAAGGGGCAGCTAATGAAAAACTGTTTTTT.